Below are 9 T cell receptor beta chains sequenced from a single sample in a study of identical twins. MiXCR, run by TCRdb on the 5' RACE reads, gives a single entry per CDR3 protein. This table has a few hundred thousand distinct CDR3 sequences, 8% to 9.5% appearing once. This sample also belongs to another study, concerning yellow fever vaccine responses in identical twins.

Sequenced input: CD8+ T cells sorted from blood. The receptors originated from a woman in her late teens or twenties in good health.

The genes are TRBV12-3 or TRBV12-4 and TRBJ2-7; no definite D call. The V gene lost 6 bases and the J gene lost 4 bases, with 16 bases spanning the gap. This CDR3 is built from 14 residues. The CDR3 DNA reads TGTGCCAGCAGCTCAGGCCCCCTAGGGTACGAGCAGTACTTC. Its protein product is CASSSGPLGYEQYF.

This clonotype has ten or more counts. V gene TRBV5-5 combines with J gene TRBJ1-2; D not certain. The V and J ends lost 6 bases and 4 bases respectively, with 13 bases between them. The CDR3 contains 13 residues. The V gene's germline CDR1 is SGHKS and CDR2 YYEKEE (reference sequence). The CDR3 nucleotides are TGTGCCAGCACTAAGACCGGGTTCTATGGCTACACCTTC. It specifies CASTKTGFYGYTF.

This clonotype has a handful of counts. The chain employs TRBV6-1 and TRBJ2-1, with D unresolved. Germline assignment: CDR1 MNHNS and CDR2 SASEGT. Trimming took off 7 bases at V and 4 bases at J, with 14 bases between the two ends. CDR3 length: 14 residues. CDR3 amino acids: CASTLPDEYNEQFF. The CDR3 DNA reads TGTGCCAGCACCCTTCCCGACGAGTACAATGAGCAGTTCTTC.

At least ten counts were recorded for this clonotype. This chain uses TRBV28 with TRBJ2-7; D gene uncertain. Germline CDR1 and CDR2: MDHEN and SYDVKM. Trimming took 6 bases from V and 6 from J, leaving 12 bases between them. This CDR3 comprises 12 residues. The CDR3, as DNA: TGTGCCAGCAGCCCTATTTATACCGAGCAGTACTTC. Translated: CASSPIYTEQYF.

In nucleotides, the CDR3 is TGTGCCAGCAGTGAAGCGGGGTTCGACGAGCAGTACTTC. Translated, it gives CASSEAGFDEQYF. The J gene is TRBJ2-7, the V gene TRBV25-1, with D possibly being TRBD2 (6 bases). From germline, CDR1 is MGHDK and CDR2 SYGVNS. This CDR3 has 13 residues. The V and J ends lost 2 bases and 5 bases respectively, with 10 bases between them.

This clonotype was seen at least ten times. The chain links TRBV12-3 or TRBV12-4 to TRBJ1-2; TRBD1 might be the D (6 bases). The CDR3 spans 13 residues. The V end was cut by 10 bases, the J end by 3 bases, with 15 bases between. The CDR3: CATTGGFDYGYTF. The DNA for the CDR3 is TGTGCCACTACCGGGGGCTTTGACTATGGCTACACCTTC.

This clonotype was counted many times. This chain connects TRBV29-1 to TRBJ2-5, with no clear D. V lost 3 bases, J lost 2 bases, and 13 bases lay in between. Germline values: CDR1 SQVTM, CDR2 ANQGSEA. This CDR3 spans 14 amino acids. The CDR3 region has the DNA TGCAGCGTTGATCGGACGTCACAACAAGAGACCCAGTACTTC. Residues: CSVDRTSQQETQYF.

This clonotype was found many times. The chain couples TRBV5-1 to TRBJ2-3; 8 nucleotides agree with TRBD1. Trimming cost V 2 bases and J 2 bases; bases outside gene matches: 10. The CDR3 length is 17 residues. Looked up from germline, CDR1 is SGHRS and CDR2 is YFSETQ. The CDR3, as DNA: TGCGCCAGCAGCTTCCCGACAGGGGATTGGAACACAGATACGCAGTATTTT. Translating it yields CASSFPTGDWNTDTQYF.

V and J are TRBV6-2 or TRBV6-3 and TRBJ2-1; 9 bases are a match to TRBD2. Germline V gene data show CDR1 as MNHEY and CDR2 as SVGEGT. The CDR3 is 15 amino acids. V lost 2 bases, J lost 3 bases, and 2 bases stayed unmatched. CDR3 sequence: CASSYLSGGYNEQFF. The CDR3 DNA follows: TGTGCCAGCAGTTACCTTAGCGGGGGCTACAATGAGCAGTTCTTC.